Listed here are 18 T cell receptor beta chains from one sample, sequenced in a study of technical replicates of blood from a few donors. Produced via immunoSEQ multiplex PCR; TCRdb's table is partial and in-frame only. The sample shows about 100,000 clones, almost 96% of them seen only once. Sequencing was done on a sample of T cells isolated from PBMCs. All receptors come from a human donor in good health.

This clone was seen once. The rearrangement links TRBV4-1 to TRBJ2-2; 7 nucleotides line up with TRBD1. Germline V CDR1 and CDR2: MGHRA, YSYEKL. The CDR3 length is 15 residues. With 0 bases clipped from V and 4 bases from J, the junction kept 2 bases outside the gene matches. The CDR3 DNA follows: TGCGCCAGCAGCCAAGAGGGGACAGCCACCGGGGAGCTGTTTTTT. Translated, it gives CASSQEGTATGELFF.

This rearrangement joins TRBV10-1 to TRBJ1-2; D not certain. Germline CDR1 reads WNHNN; CDR2 reads SYGVQD (reference sequence). The CDR3 consists of 13 residues. The ends were cut back, 2 bases at V and 7 bases at J, with 11 bases in the middle. The CDR3 loop is CASSEDGDFGYTF. The DNA of the CDR3 is TGCGCCAGCAGTGAGGACGGTGACTTTGGCTACACCTTC.

The rearrangement uses TRBV6-4 and TRBJ2-2, with 7 nucleotides matching TRBD1. After removal of 4 bases from V and 5 bases from J, the junction contained 1 base not matched to a gene. The CDR3 runs to 13 residues. CDR1 is MRHNA, CDR2 SNTAGT, per germline. In DNA, the CDR3 is TGTGCCAGCAGTGGGGGACAGACCGGGGAGCTGTTTTTT. Translating it yields CASSGGQTGELFF.

The chain recombines TRBV7-9 with TRBJ1-1; D not certain. Germline-derived CDR1 and CDR2 are SEHNR and FQNEAQ (reference sequence). The CDR3 is 14 residues long. V was pared by 3 bases and J by 0 bases, with 8 bases between. CDR3 sequence (DNA): TGTGCCAGCAGCTTGAGCAGGCTGAACACTGAAGCTTTCTTT. It codes for CASSLSRLNTEAFF.

The J gene is TRBJ1-2, the V gene TRBV19, with TRBD1 matching 7 bases. The CDR3 is made up of 14 amino acids. Germline V gene data show CDR1 as LNHDA and CDR2 as SQIVND (reference sequence). With V trimmed by 9 bases and J by 0 bases, 7 bases remained unmatched. The CDR3 DNA reads as TGTGCCAGCAGTGAGGGGGCAACTAACTATGGCTACACCTTC. Amino acids: CASSEGATNYGYTF.

The gene calls are TRBV2 and TRBJ2-1, with 7 bases fitting TRBD2. V was clipped by 3 bases and J by 7 bases; unmatched bases: 6. Germline V gene data show CDR1 as SNHLY and CDR2 as FYNNEI. The CDR3 length is 14 residues. The CDR3 region has the DNA TGTGCCAGCAGTGAGCGGGAGACGGGAAATGAGCAGTTCTTC. Its translation is CASSERETGNEQFF.

The genes are TRBV7-9 and TRBJ1-1; D is ambiguous. CDR1 is SEHNR and CDR2 is FQNEAQ in the germline V gene (reference sequence). Trimming pared 2 bases from V and 6 bases from J, leaving 13 bases between. This CDR3 is 14 amino acids long. In DNA, the CDR3 is TGTGCCAGCAGCTTACCCGCAGACTCCCCTGAAGCTTTCTTT. It encodes CASSLPADSPEAFF.

The rearrangement links TRBV4-1 to TRBJ1-4, with D possibly being TRBD1 (5 bases). Between the trimmed V and J ends, which lost 1 base and 7 bases, there was a span of 22 bases. Germline V lookup: CDR1 MGHRA, CDR2 YSYEKL. The CDR3 contains 18 residues. CDR3 DNA sequence: TGCGCCAGCAGCCAAGGAAAAGGGGTGACTCCTGGTAGTGAAAAACTGTTTTTT. Residues: CASSQGKGVTPGSEKLFF.

This chain connects TRBV11-2 to TRBJ1-4, with 7 nucleotides matching TRBD1. Germline trimming cut 3 bases from V and 15 bases from J; bases unmatched to any gene: 7. The CDR3 runs to 12 residues. Germline CDR1 and CDR2: SGHAT and FQNNGV. For the CDR3, the DNA is TGTGCCAGCAGCTTCTCGACAGGGTTGGTGTTTTTT. Translating gives CASSFSTGLVFF.

The rearrangement joins TRBV19 to TRBJ2-1, with 8 bases fitting TRBD2. V shed 11 bases, J shed 7 bases, and the junction held 16 bases outside the gene matches. The CDR3 loop spans 15 amino acids. Germline V gene data show CDR1 as LNHDA and CDR2 as SQIVND (reference sequence). CDR3 region: CACKLAGGSWNEQFF. As DNA, the CDR3 is TGTGCCTGCAAGTTGGCGGGAGGATCGTGGAATGAGCAGTTCTTC.

The gene calls are TRBV30 and TRBJ2-3; possible D gene TRBD2, 5 bases. Germline CDR1 is GTSNPN and CDR2 is SVGIG (reference sequence). Deletions cut 8 bases from V and 3 bases from J, with 15 bases between. The CDR3 loop spans 13 amino acids. CDR3 protein: CAVGREVTDTQYF. Here the CDR3 DNA reads TGTGCCGTAGGGAGAGAGGTAACAGATACGCAGTATTTT.

V gene TRBV13 combines with J gene TRBJ2-5; perhaps TRBD1 as D (6 bases). Looked up from germline, CDR1 is PRHDT and CDR2 is FYEKMQ (reference sequence). The CDR3 runs to 16 residues. Trimming left V 0 bases short and J 4 bases short, with 15 bases between. The DNA of the CDR3 is TGTGCCAGCAGCTTAGGAACAGGGCTTTTTTCAGAGACCCAGTACTTC. It translates to CASSLGTGLFSETQYF.

The J gene is TRBJ2-1, the V gene TRBV4-1, with D maybe TRBD1 (5 bases). The CDR3 has 15 amino acids. Looked up from germline, CDR1 is MGHRA and CDR2 is YSYEKL. V was trimmed by 1 base and J by 6 bases, leaving 13 bases between them. The CDR3 region is CASSQVARVGNEQFF. CDR3 nucleotide sequence: TGCGCCAGCAGCCAAGTAGCCAGGGTTGGCAATGAGCAGTTCTTC.

The chain combines TRBV9 with TRBJ2-2; 8 bases align to TRBD2. There are 18 residues in the CDR3. From germline, CDR1 is SGDLS and CDR2 YYNGEE. V shed 4 bases, J shed 0 bases, and the junction held 11 bases outside the gene matches. CDR3 nucleotides: TGTGCCAGCAGCCCCATCACTAGCGGAGGCGCGAACACCGGGGAGCTGTTTTTT. Protein: CASSPITSGGANTGELFF.

The rearrangement links TRBV9 to TRBJ1-2; 8 nucleotides align to TRBD1. The junction had 8 bases not matched to a gene; V was cut back by 0 bases and J by 1 base. CDR1 and CDR2 from the germline V gene are SGDLS and YYNGEE. This CDR3 is built from 17 residues. Here the CDR3 DNA reads TGTGCCAGCAGCGTAGAAGCGCAGGGGGCTTATAACTATGGCTACACCTTC. Residues: CASSVEAQGAYNYGYTF.

The V call is TRBV5-1, the J call TRBJ2-3, with 12 bases that match TRBD2. The CDR3 extends over 15 amino acids. The J segment lost 4 bases and the V segment lost 3 bases, leaving 3 bases of the junction unmatched. CDR1 is SGHRS and CDR2 is YFSETQ in the germline V gene. The CDR3 coding sequence is TGCGCCAGCAGCTCGACTAGCGGGAGCGCAGATACGCAGTATTTT. Protein sequence: CASSSTSGSADTQYF.

This chain's CDR3 is CASSYGAGGYTF. CDR3 in DNA: TGTGCCAGCAGTTACGGAGCCGGTGGCTACACCTTC. The chain combines TRBV6-5 with TRBJ1-2; no definite D call. Germline-derived CDR1 and CDR2 are MNHEY and SVGAGI. This CDR3 contains 12 residues. Trimming removed 2 bases at V and 7 bases at J, with 8 bases between.

V usage is TRBV29-1 and J usage is TRBJ1-5; possibly TRBD1 for D (5 bases). Germline assignment: CDR1 SQVTM and CDR2 ANQGSEA. The CDR3 runs to 14 residues. With 2 bases removed from V and 4 bases from J, the gap between germline ends came to 12 bases. CDR3 bases: TGCAGCGTTGAAAACCAGGGTGTGAATCAGCCCCAGCATTTT. It yields the protein CSVENQGVNQPQHF.